This TCR beta chain appears in the sequencing data of a study of blood T cell repertoires in COVID-19. Study information: In each case, the material was cDNA or gDNA derived from T cells, B-cell-depleted T cells, or PBMCs.

Germline CDR1 reads MNHEY; CDR2 reads SMNVEV (reference sequence). The CDR3 is 13 residues long. V was trimmed by 8 bases and J by 3 bases, leaving 13 bases between them. As processed by the authors: From reference gene primer amplification, estimates of nucleated cell counts were derived. TCRdb's table, derived via immunoSEQ multiplex PCR, lists solely in-frame clones and lacks some. The DNA gave D and trimming, while V, J and clone size come from that table. The sample lists 95,000 to 130,000 clones, less than 95% seen once, with approximately 1.7% in the top ten. The sequence came from a human donor with active COVID-19. The donor label of this sample is uncertain. Specimen: peripheral blood. The rearrangement joins TRBV27 to TRBJ1-2; D unresolved. The CDR3 DNA follows: TGTGCCAGCGGTGATGGGAGGCACTATGGCTACACCTTC. Protein: CASGDGRHYGYTF.